This T cell receptor (beta chain) is from a study of blood T cells in healthy people across ages. Extraction of total RNA produced a minimum of 5.5 micrograms from each sample. The CDR3 has 14 residues. CDR1 and CDR2 from the germline V gene are LGHNA and YSLEER. Trimming removed 3 bases from V and 4 bases from J, with 13 bases in between. It was with a sample-barcoded 5' primer and a J-beta primer mix that a second PCR of roughly 7 to 12 cycles was run. Every cDNA molecule bore a tag from a template-switch adaptor containing 12 random nucleotides. Each CDR3 protein gets one entry after TCRdb re-called the 5' RACE reads with MiXCR. The sample has about 1.5 million distinct CDR3 sequences, 40% to 45% seen once. About this clonotype: The antigen is unknown.

The study's findings and limits: PBMCs that were unsorted prevented a conclusive naive versus antigen-experienced comparison. Measured against age, TCR beta diversity per million T cells decreased in a roughly linear manner.

This clonotype was obtained from a woman between 18 and 29 years old in good health. The sequenced material came from blood. The gene calls are TRBV4-3 and TRBJ2-7; D uncertain. CDR3 nucleotide sequence: TGCGCCAGCAGCCAGTTTATCGGCTCTTACGAGCAGTACTTC. It yields the protein CASSQFIGSYEQYF.